What follows are 24 T cell receptor beta chains derived from one specimen sequenced in a study of T cell changes during pregnancy in multiple sclerosis. Profiled with immunoSEQ multiplex PCR; TCRdb holds only in-frame clones, not every one. The sample carries tens of thousands of clones, around nine tenths recorded once. Specimen: CD4+ T cells from peripheral blood mononuclear cells, collected in the first trimester of pregnancy. These receptors were taken from a female donor in good health, enrolled as a control in a pregnancy study.

The table lists this clone with a count of one. The rearrangement joins TRBV28 to TRBJ2-7; weak D call: TRBD2 (6 bases). Per the germline V gene, CDR1 is MDHEN and CDR2 is SYDVKM. The CDR3 sequence is 12 residues long. Trimming stripped 5 bases from V and 7 bases from J, with 12 bases between. CDR3 bases: TGTGCCAGCAGTACGTCACTAGCAGAGCAGTACTTC. The encoded protein is CASSTSLAEQYF. Using reference TRBV28 and TRBJ2-7 for the parts outside the CDR3, the full variable domain is DVKVTQSSRYLVKRTGEKVFLECVQDMDHENMFWYRQDPGLGLRLIYFSYDVKMKEKGDIPEGYSVSREKKERFSLILESASTNQTSMYLCASSTSLAEQYFGPGTRLTVT.

This chain connects TRBV7-2 to TRBJ2-2, with D possibly TRBD2 on 6 matching bases. The CDR3 is 16 residues long. The V and J ends lost 4 bases and 4 bases respectively, with 16 bases between them. The V gene's germline CDR1 is SGHTA and CDR2 FQGNSA. The CDR3 DNA reads TGTGCCAGCAGCTCCGTGCCGGGGGTGTTCACCGGGGAGCTGTTTTTT. This translates into CASSSVPGVFTGELFF. Filled out from reference TRBV7-2 and TRBJ2-2, the complete variable domain reads GAGVSQSPSNKVTEKGKDVELRCDPISGHTALYWYRQSLGQGLEFLIYFQGNSAPDKSGLPSDRFSAERTGGSVSTLTIQRTQQEDSAVYLCASSSVPGVFTGELFFGEGSRLTVL.

J is TRBJ1-4 and V is TRBV7-9; D possibly corresponds to TRBD1 (5 bases). Germline CDR1 reads SEHNR; CDR2 reads FQNEAQ (reference sequence). V lost 1 base and J 5 bases, leaving 8 bases between the germline ends. The CDR3 covers 14 residues. CDR3: CASSLDRGNEKLFF. For the CDR3, the DNA is TGTGCCAGCAGCTTAGACCGGGGGAATGAAAAACTGTTTTTT. Filled out from reference TRBV7-9 and TRBJ1-4, the complete variable domain reads DTGVSQNPRHKITKRGQNVTFRCDPISEHNRLYWYRQTLGQGPEFLTYFQNEAQLEKSRLLSDRFSAERPKGSFSTLEIQRTEQGDSAMYLCASSLDRGNEKLFFGSGTQLSVL.

V usage is TRBV29-1 and J usage is TRBJ1-1; TRBD1 is a possible D gene (5 bases). V was shortened by 0 bases and J by 5 bases, with 13 bases between the two germline ends. Germline CDR1 and CDR2: SQVTM and ANQGSEA. The CDR3 covers 14 residues. The CDR3 region has the DNA TGCAGCGTTGAAGATCAGGCAGGGAGGACTGAAGCTTTCTTT. The encoded protein is CSVEDQAGRTEAFF. The full variable domain, in which reference TRBV29-1 and TRBJ1-1 provide the parts outside the CDR3, is SAVISQKPSRDICQRGTSLTIQCQVDSQVTMMFWYRQQPGQSLTLIATANQGSEATYESGFVIDKFPISRPNLTFSTLTVSNMSPEDSSIYLCSVEDQAGRTEAFFGQGTRLTVV.

This chain joins TRBV7-9 and TRBJ2-7; 7 nucleotides line up with TRBD2. CDR3 length: 15 residues. V was clipped by 2 bases and J by 3 bases; unmatched bases: 7. Germline V gives CDR1 SEHNR, CDR2 FQNEAQ (reference sequence). The CDR3, as DNA: TGTGCCAGCAGCTTAAGTCTAGCGGAGGACTACGAGCAGTACTTC. Its protein is CASSLSLAEDYEQYF.

V usage is TRBV19 and J usage is TRBJ2-2, with D perhaps TRBD2 (5 bases). Germline V gives CDR1 LNHDA, CDR2 SQIVND (reference sequence). This CDR3 spans 15 amino acids. The germline V and J ends were trimmed by 6 bases and 4 bases, with 15 bases remaining between them. CDR3 in amino acids: CASRGPLRGTGELFF. The CDR3 nucleotides are TGTGCCAGTAGGGGCCCTTTACGGGGCACCGGGGAGCTGTTTTTT.

This sequence joins TRBV9 and TRBJ2-3, with 8 bases matching TRBD2. The CDR3 extends over 15 amino acids. The trim removed 0 bases at V and 1 base at J, leaving 1 base unmatched. CDR1 is SGDLS, CDR2 YYNGEE, per germline. CDR3 bases: TGTGCCAGCAGCGTAGCGACTAGCGGCACAGATACGCAGTATTTT. This encodes CASSVATSGTDTQYF.

CDR3 amino acids: CASSPGVLNEQFF. DNA for the CDR3: TGTGCCAGCAGCCCCGGGGTGCTCAATGAGCAGTTCTTC. The V gene is TRBV7-3, the J gene TRBJ2-1; D might be TRBD2 (5 bases). V shed 5 bases and J shed 6 bases, with 11 bases lying between them. The germline V gene has CDR1 SGHTA and CDR2 FQGTGA. The CDR3 sequence is 13 residues long. Full variable domain (rest looked up from reference TRBV7-3 and TRBJ2-1): GAGVSQTPSNKVTEKGKYVELRCDPISGHTALYWYRQSLGQGPEFLIYFQGTGAADDSGLPNDRFFAVRPEGSVSTLKIQRTERGDSAVYLCASSPGVLNEQFFGPGTRLTVL.

CDR3: CASSKGGVKAPTTGNTIYF. The CDR3 nucleotides read TGTGCCAGCAGCAAAGGGGGAGTGAAAGCCCCCACTACAGGAAACACCATATATTTT. The rearrangement joins TRBV21-1 to TRBJ1-3. TRBV21-1 is termed a pseudogene. This CDR3 is 19 amino acids long.

J is TRBJ2-3 and V is TRBV19; D unresolved. The ends were cut back, 5 bases at V and 0 bases at J, with 9 bases in the middle. CDR1 is LNHDA and CDR2 is SQIVND in the germline V gene (reference sequence). This CDR3 is 14 amino acids long. The CDR3 reads CASSSLSSTDTQYF. The CDR3 nucleotides are TGTGCCAGTAGTTCCTTATCTAGCACAGATACGCAGTATTTT. The complete variable domain, with remaining parts taken from reference TRBV19 and TRBJ2-3, reads DGGITQSPKYLFRKEGQNVTLSCEQNLNHDAMYWYRQDPGQGLRLIYYSQIVNDFQKGDIAEGYSVSREKKESFPLTVTSAQKNPTAFYLCASSSLSSTDTQYFGPGTRLTVL.

The chain employs TRBV7-9 and TRBJ2-1; possibly TRBD1 for D (5 bases). The ends were cut back, 2 bases at V and 3 bases at J, with 17 bases in the middle. Per germline, CDR1 SEHNR and CDR2 FQNEAQ (reference sequence). There are 17 residues in the CDR3. Written as DNA, the CDR3 is TGTGCCAGCAGCTTAAAGGGTTACAGACAGTTCTACAATGAGCAGTTCTTC. It encodes CASSLKGYRQFYNEQFF.

The gene calls are TRBV28 and TRBJ2-2, with 8 bases identical to TRBD2. Germline CDR1 is MDHEN and CDR2 is SYDVKM. This CDR3 spans 15 amino acids. The V and J ends lost 7 bases and 0 bases, in that order; junction bases with no gene match: 4. The CDR3 DNA follows: TGTGCCAGCAAACCGGGACTAGCGAACACCGGGGAGCTGTTTTTT. This translates into CASKPGLANTGELFF.

This clone was picked up a small number of times. This chain joins TRBV14 and TRBJ1-2, with no clear D. Trimming pared 1 base from V and 1 base from J, leaving 4 bases between. This CDR3 has 13 residues. Per germline, CDR1 SGHDN and CDR2 FVKESK. The CDR3: CASSQADNYGYTF. DNA for the CDR3: TGTGCCAGCAGCCAAGCAGATAACTATGGCTACACCTTC.

V gene TRBV10-3 combines with J gene TRBJ2-5; weak D call: TRBD1 (6 bases). Deletions cut 8 bases from V and 1 base from J, with 11 bases between. The CDR3 totals 13 residues. Germline-derived CDR1 and CDR2 are ENHRY and SYGVKD. Here the CDR3 DNA reads TGTGCCATCCAAGGACAGTCCCAAGAGACCCAGTACTTC. Its protein is CAIQGQSQETQYF.

The chain combines TRBV2 with TRBJ1-6; the D is unclear. Germline V gene sequence: CDR1 SNHLY, CDR2 FYNNEI. This CDR3 is built from 13 residues. The V end was cut by 5 bases, the J end by 6 bases, with 8 bases between. CDR3 nucleotides: TGTGCCAGCAGTCTAGGGAGTAATTCACCCCTCCACTTT. As protein: CASSLGSNSPLHF.

The gene calls are TRBV28 and TRBJ2-7; 11 bases agree with TRBD1. The CDR3 covers 15 residues. Germline V gene lookup returns CDR1 MDHEN and CDR2 SYDVKM. Trimming at V came to 5 bases and at J to 5 bases, leaving 8 bases not matched to a gene. CDR3 bases: TGTGCCAGCAGTCCCCGCGGACAGGGGGCCAACGAGCAGTACTTC. It yields the protein CASSPRGQGANEQYF.

The V call is TRBV6-5, the J call TRBJ2-7; D not resolved. CDR1 MNHEY and CDR2 SVGAGI come from the germline V gene. CDR3 length: 16 residues. V dropped 0 bases and J dropped 0 bases, with 12 bases sitting between them. The CDR3 spells CASSYSYEVASYEQYF. The CDR3 bases are TGTGCCAGCAGTTACTCGTACGAAGTGGCCTCCTACGAGCAGTACTTC.

The chain recombines TRBV25-1 with TRBJ1-6, with D perhaps TRBD1 (5 bases). V shed 4 bases and J shed 12 bases, with 19 bases lying between them. The CDR3 sequence is 15 residues long. Germline CDR1 reads MGHDK; CDR2 reads SYGVNS. The CDR3 protein is CASSGSAGIGRPLHF. CDR3 nucleotides: TGTGCCAGCAGTGGATCCGCAGGGATTGGACGACCCCTCCACTTT.

The chain links TRBV19 to TRBJ2-7; 8 bases line up with TRBD1. This CDR3 is built from 12 residues. The germline gives CDR1 LNHDA, CDR2 SQIVND (reference sequence). The V gene end was trimmed by 6 bases and the J gene end by 9 bases; junction bases not matched to a gene: 7. CDR3: CASSPGGAGQYF. In DNA form, the CDR3 reads TGTGCCAGTAGCCCAGGGGGCGCTGGGCAGTACTTC.

On this clone itself: This clone may be a read error of a much larger clone one base away. The gene calls are TRBV14 and TRBJ1-1; D ambiguous. V lost 5 bases and J lost 6, with 10 bases in between. The CDR3 runs to 12 residues. Per the germline V gene, CDR1 is SGHDN and CDR2 is FVKESK. CDR3 sequence: CASSARRSEAFF. In nucleotides, the CDR3 is TGTGCCAGCAGCGCTAGGAGATCTGAAGCTTTCTTT.

DNA for the CDR3: TGTGCCAGCAGCCCCCGTTGGACTAGCGGACCGGCCTACGAGCAGTACTTC. This codes for CASSPRWTSGPAYEQYF. This sequence joins TRBV7-9 and TRBJ2-7, with 10 nucleotides matching TRBD2. V lost 5 bases and J lost 2; bases outside the gene matches: 12. Germline CDR1 and CDR2: SEHNR and FQNEAQ (reference sequence). The CDR3 runs to 17 residues.

About this clone: One end of the junction is discordant with germline, which a read error may explain. This rearrangement joins TRBV7-7 to TRBJ2-3, with D hard to call. Per germline, CDR1 SSHAT and CDR2 FNYEAQ (reference sequence). CDR3 length: 14 amino acids. The CDR3 coding sequence is TGTGCTAGCAGCTTATCTGAAAGCATTGATACGCAGTATTTT. It encodes CASSLSESIDTQYF.

The rearrangement joins TRBV7-2 to TRBJ2-1, with a weak D call TRBD2 (5 bases). Germline lookup yields CDR1 SGHTA and CDR2 FQGNSA. The V end lost 5 bases, the J end lost 5 bases, and 10 bases lay between the germline ends. The CDR3 sequence is 13 residues long. The CDR3 here is CASSTRPDNEQFF. The CDR3 coding sequence is TGTGCCAGCAGCACTAGACCCGACAATGAGCAGTTCTTC.

A few counts support this clone. J is TRBJ1-1 and V is TRBV28, with 7 bases lining up with TRBD1. J gave up 0 bases and V 6 bases, and 7 bases lay outside the gene matches. The CDR3 loop spans 15 amino acids. Germline V gene data show CDR1 as MDHEN and CDR2 as SYDVKM. CDR3 sequence (DNA): TGTGCCAGCAGGTCAGGGGGTGGGATGAACACTGAAGCTTTCTTT. It translates to CASRSGGGMNTEAFF.